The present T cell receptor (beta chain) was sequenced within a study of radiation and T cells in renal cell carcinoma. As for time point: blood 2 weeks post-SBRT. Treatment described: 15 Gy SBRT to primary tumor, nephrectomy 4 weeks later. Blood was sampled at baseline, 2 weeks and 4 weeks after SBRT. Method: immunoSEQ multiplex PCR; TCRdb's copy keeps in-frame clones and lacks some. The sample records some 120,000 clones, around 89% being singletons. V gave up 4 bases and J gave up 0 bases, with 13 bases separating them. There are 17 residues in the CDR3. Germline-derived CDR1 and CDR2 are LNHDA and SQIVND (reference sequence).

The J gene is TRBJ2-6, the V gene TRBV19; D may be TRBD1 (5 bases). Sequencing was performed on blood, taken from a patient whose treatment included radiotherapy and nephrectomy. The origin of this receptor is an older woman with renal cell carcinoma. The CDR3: CASSRDRLVSGANVLTF. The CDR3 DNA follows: TGTGCCAGTAGTAGAGACAGATTAGTCTCTGGGGCCAACGTCCTGACTTTC. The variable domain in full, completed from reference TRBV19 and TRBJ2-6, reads DGGITQSPKYLFRKEGQNVTLSCEQNLNHDAMYWYRQDPGQGLRLIYYSQIVNDFQKGDIAEGYSVSREKKESFPLTVTSAQKNPTAFYLCASSRDRLVSGANVLTFGAGSRLTVL.